The rows below give T cell receptor beta chains drawn from one sample of a study of blood T cell repertoires in COVID-19. Generated by immunoSEQ multiplex PCR, the TCRdb table keeps only in-frame clones and is missing some. The profile shows roughly 250,000 clones, roughly 80% of them singletons. The sequenced material came from peripheral blood. The receptors here all came from a woman at least 80 years old with active or convalescent COVID-19. CDR3s include the opening cysteine and the closing phenylalanine or tryptophan. A D gene is named only where the DNA matches it firmly. A clone size is listed for some rows: how often the clone was seen (once, few, many), or a class if it is expanded.

v_gene	abundance	d_gene	j_gene	CDR3aa	CDR3nt
TRBV7-8	.	.	TRBJ1-6	CASSLGSPQALHF	TGTGCCAGCAGCTTAGGCAGCCCCCAGGCCCTCCACTTT
TRBV5-1	.	TRBD2	TRBJ2-2	CASSLREDLITGELFF	TGCGCCAGCAGCTTACGGGAGGATTTGATCACCGGGGAGCTGTTTTTT
TRBV7-5	.	.	TRBJ1-4	CVRSPRPGTKGEKLFF	TGTGTCAGAAGCCCTCGACCCGGGACAAAAGGGGAAAAACTGTTTTTT
TRBV30	.	TRBD2	TRBJ2-7	CAWTQIAGVGEQYF	TGTGCCTGGACCCAAATAGCGGGAGTTGGCGAGCAGTACTTC
TRBV2	.	TRBD1	TRBJ1-5	CASRDLGGQGAISNQPQHF	TGTGCCAGCAGAGATTTGGGGGGACAGGGGGCGATCAGCAATCAGCCCCAGCATTTT
TRBV6-5	.	.	TRBJ2-2	CASTVTSNTGELFF	TGTGCCAGCACAGTAACCTCGAACACCGGGGAGCTGTTTTTT
TRBV28	.	TRBD1	TRBJ1-5	CASRSGGSSQPQHF	TGTGCCAGCAGGTCAGGGGGCTCAAGTCAGCCCCAGCATTTT
TRBV5-1	.	TRBD1	TRBJ2-1	CASSPTGGTYNEQFF	TGCGCCAGCAGCCCGACAGGGGGGACCTACAATGAGCAGTTCTTC
TRBV28	.	.	TRBJ1-1	CASSPLGGNTEAFF	TGTGCCAGCAGTCCCTTGGGAGGGAACACTGAAGCTTTCTTT
TRBV3-1/TRBV3-2	.	TRBD2	TRBJ2-5	CASSQWGRGGRETQYF	TGTGCCAGCAGCCAATGGGGGCGGGGGGGCCGAGAGACCCAGTACTTC
TRBV3-1/TRBV3-2	.	.	TRBJ2-7	CASSPLVGGEQYF	TGTGCCAGCAGCCCCTTAGTGGGGGGCGAGCAGTACTTC
TRBV11-2	.	.	TRBJ2-3	CASSYAGASTDTQYF	TGTGCCAGCAGCTATGCAGGGGCTAGCACAGATACGCAGTATTTT
TRBV5-6	.	.	TRBJ2-1	CASSLVQGYNEQFF	TGTGCCAGCAGCTTGGTACAGGGATACAATGAGCAGTTCTTC
TRBV1	.	.	TRBJ1-5	CTSSSAGDEAQPQHF	TGCACCAGCAGCTCGGCAGGGGACGAGGCTCAGCCCCAGCATTTT
TRBV4-1	.	.	TRBJ1-3	CASSQVLRPGNTIYF	TGCGCCAGCAGCCAAGTCTTGCGTCCTGGAAACACCATATATTTT
TRBV9	.	TRBD2	TRBJ2-2	CASSNRDRATSGGVIGELFF	TGTGCCAGCAGCAACCGGGACAGGGCGACTAGCGGGGGGGTAATCGGGGAGCTGTTTTTT
TRBV7-9	once	TRBD1	TRBJ2-2	CASSFGTGNTGELFF	TGTGCCAGCAGCTTCGGGACAGGGAACACCGGGGAGCTGTTTTTT
TRBV2	.	TRBD1	TRBJ1-5	CASSMDRPGDQPQHF	TGTGCCAGCAGTATGGACAGGCCGGGGGATCAGCCCCAGCATTTT
TRBV7-6	.	.	TRBJ2-7	CASSLGRQEYEQYF	TGTGCCAGCAGCTTAGGAAGACAGGAGTACGAGCAGTACTTC
TRBV4-1	few	TRBD1	TRBJ1-5	CASSQTDRGLELGQPQHF	TGCGCCAGCAGCCAGACAGACAGGGGCCTCGAGTTGGGGCAGCCCCAGCATTTT
TRBV30	.	TRBD2	TRBJ2-7	CAWRPGTRREGEQYF	TGTGCCTGGAGACCCGGGACTAGAAGGGAAGGCGAGCAGTACTTC
TRBV20-1	.	TRBD1	TRBJ1-5	CSASGPGQGPETNQPQHF	TGCAGTGCTAGTGGACCGGGACAGGGGCCCGAGACCAATCAGCCCCAGCATTTT
TRBV5-6	.	.	TRBJ2-7	CASSLGNSPTGQYF	TGTGCCAGCAGCTTGGGGAACAGCCCGACAGGGCAGTACTTC
TRBV5-4	.	.	TRBJ2-5	CASSFKGEYQETQYF	TGTGCCAGCAGCTTCAAGGGAGAGTACCAAGAGACCCAGTACTTC
TRBV5-4	few	TRBD1	TRBJ2-7	CASSLDPGQDYEQYF	TGTGCCAGCAGCTTGGATCCGGGACAGGACTACGAGCAGTACTTC
TRBV9	few	.	TRBJ1-1	CASSGVIHGTEAFF	TGTGCCAGCAGCGGAGTGATCCATGGCACTGAAGCTTTCTTT
TRBV5-1	.	TRBD1	TRBJ1-6	CASSPRTGGNSPLHF	TGCGCCAGCAGCCCTCGGACAGGGGGTAATTCACCCCTCCACTTT
TRBV5-1	once	TRBD1	TRBJ1-4	CASSLGLQGGNEKLFF	TGCGCCAGCAGCTTGGGGCTACAGGGGGGGAATGAAAAACTGTTTTTT
TRBV19	.	TRBD1	TRBJ1-1	CASSERPRTGVHMNTEAFF	TGTGCCAGTAGTGAGAGACCGCGGACAGGGGTCCACATGAACACTGAAGCTTTCTTT
TRBV11-2	.	.	TRBJ2-2	CASSLEQGTGELFF	TGTGCCAGCAGCTTAGAACAGGGAACCGGGGAGCTGTTTTTT
TRBV5-1	.	TRBD1	TRBJ1-3	CASSSGTGGNTIYF	TGCGCCAGCAGCTCCGGGACAGGGGGAAACACCATATATTTT
TRBV5-1	.	.	TRBJ1-1	CASSPASEGRPPAFF	TGCGCCAGCAGCCCGGCTAGCGAGGGGCGCCCTCCAGCTTTCTTT
TRBV3-1/TRBV3-2	.	TRBD1	TRBJ1-4	CASSQIQGAGEKLFF	TGTGCCAGCAGCCAAATTCAGGGGGCGGGAGAAAAACTGTTTTTT
TRBV9	once	.	TRBJ1-6	CASSVDPAADNSPLHF	TGTGCCAGCAGCGTAGATCCGGCAGCGGATAATTCACCCCTCCACTTT
TRBV11-1	.	.	TRBJ2-1	CASSYETTGYNEQFF	TGTGCCAGCAGCTACGAGACGACAGGTTACAATGAGCAGTTCTTC
TRBV7-8	.	TRBD1	TRBJ1-1	CASSLGIPGTGGTEAFF	TGTGCCAGCAGCTTAGGTATTCCCGGGACAGGTGGCACTGAAGCTTTCTTT
TRBV11-2	.	TRBD1	TRBJ1-5	CASSTDRGYNQPQHF	TGTGCCAGCAGCACAGACAGGGGGTACAATCAGCCCCAGCATTTT
TRBV2	few	TRBD1	TRBJ2-1	CASSEVVLGQTFF	TGTGCCAGCAGTGAGGTGGTGCTGGGACAGACGTTCTTC
TRBV27	.	TRBD1	TRBJ2-2	CANPSPGQGDTGELFF	TGTGCCAACCCTTCACCGGGACAGGGGGATACCGGGGAGCTGTTTTTT
TRBV20-1	few	.	TRBJ2-5	CSARVAVQETQYF	TGCAGTGCTCGTGTGGCGGTCCAAGAGACCCAGTACTTC
TRBV28	.	.	TRBJ2-3	CASSRELARYYTQYF	TGTGCCAGCAGTCGAGAACTAGCCCGCTACTATACGCAGTATTTT
TRBV5-1	.	TRBD1	TRBJ2-1	CASSLAGWGTGANEQFF	TGCGCCAGCAGCTTGGCAGGTTGGGGGACAGGGGCCAATGAGCAGTTCTTC